The 21 T cell receptor beta chains reported below all come from one sample, sequenced in a study of T cell repertoires in cytomegalovirus infection. No antigen has been assigned to these receptors. Via MiXCR, TCRdb re-called the reads, giving one row per CDR3 protein. The repertoire includes approximately 990,000 distinct CDR3 sequences, approximately 31% of them detected once, and 13% sits in the top ten. Material: cultured CD8+ T cells from PBMCs, obtained from culture after CMV antigen stimulation. The receptors were gathered from a human donor in good health (CMV status not recorded). Some clones in this sample may be carry-over from other donors' samples.

This clonotype was counted only a few times. V and J are TRBV6-4 and TRBJ2-1; 9 bases line up with TRBD1. From germline, CDR1 is MRHNA and CDR2 SNTAGT. The CDR3 runs to 15 residues. Trimming at V came to 8 bases and at J to 4 bases, leaving 9 bases not matched to a gene. CDR3 loop: CASARGGQGYNEQFF. CDR3 in DNA: TGTGCCAGCGCTCGAGGGGGACAGGGTTACAATGAGCAGTTCTTC.

There are a few counts of this clonotype. The chain recombines TRBV7-2 with TRBJ2-7; D is undetermined. This CDR3 is built from 14 residues. The V end was cut by 2 bases, the J end by 2 bases, with 10 bases between. Germline-derived CDR1 and CDR2 are SGHTA and FQGNSA. The CDR3 nucleotides are TGTGCCAGCAGCTTACCAGGAACGACCTACGAGCAGTACTTC. Encoded protein: CASSLPGTTYEQYF.

V usage is TRBV3-1 and J usage is TRBJ2-1; D unresolved. The CDR3 spans 15 residues. Germline lookup yields CDR1 LGHDT and CDR2 YNNKEL (reference sequence). V was clipped by 1 base and J by 5 bases, with 12 bases between them. The CDR3 nucleotides are TGTGCCAGCAGCCAAGTACCCTGGCCACACAATGAGCAGTTCTTC. This translates into CASSQVPWPHNEQFF.

The chain carries TRBV6-5 and TRBJ2-7; D call uncertain. V lost 6 bases and J 0 bases, leaving 12 bases between the germline ends. Germline-derived CDR1 and CDR2 are MNHEY and SVGAGI. The CDR3 runs to 14 residues. The CDR3 sequence is CASRTRGYSYEQYF. For the CDR3, the DNA is TGTGCCAGCAGAACTCGTGGCTACTCCTACGAGCAGTACTTC.

This clonotype showed up just a few times. This CDR3 is CASSLRTGTGPPEAFF. The DNA of the CDR3 is TGTGCCAGCAGCTTACGTACCGGGACAGGTCCCCCTGAAGCTTTCTTT. This sequence joins TRBV7-8 and TRBJ1-1, with 8 bases that match TRBD1. V shed 2 bases and J 6 bases; nucleotides not matched to a gene: 11. The CDR3 has 16 residues. From germline, CDR1 is SGHVS and CDR2 FQNEAQ.

This clonotype showed up just a few times. The chain has TRBV6-2 or TRBV6-3 and TRBJ2-1, with TRBD2 matching over 15 bases. V gave up 7 bases and J gave up 4 bases; unmatched junction bases: 5. Germline V CDR1 and CDR2: MNHEY, SVGEGT. The CDR3 totals 16 residues. The CDR3 DNA follows: TGTGCCAGCATCGGACTAGCGGGGGGGAGGTACAATGAGCAGTTCTTC. This codes for CASIGLAGGRYNEQFF.

The chain links TRBV10-3 to TRBJ2-7; either TRBD1 or TRBD2 may fit D (5 bases each). The CDR3 extends over 20 amino acids. Trimming shortened V by 2 bases and J by 3 bases, and 29 bases separated the two germline ends. CDR1 ENHRY and CDR2 SYGVKD come from the germline V gene. As DNA, the CDR3 is TGTGCCATCAGTGAGGGGCATGGGGACCACCTGACAGTCCTTAACTACGAGCAGTACGTC. Translating it yields CAISEGHGDHLTVLNYEQYV.

The table lists this clonotype with a few counts. V gene TRBV4-1 combines with J gene TRBJ2-1; TRBD2 matches 10 bases. Germline loops: CDR1 MGHRA, CDR2 YSYEKL. Unmatched junction bases numbered 7, after V lost 3 bases and J lost 5 bases. This CDR3 contains 16 residues. CDR3 region: CASSQEAGGQDNEQFF. The CDR3 bases are TGCGCCAGCAGCCAGGAAGCGGGGGGGCAGGACAATGAGCAGTTCTTC.

This clonotype was seen repeatedly, ten times or more. V is TRBV25-1 and J is TRBJ2-3; D is unresolved. Looked up from germline, CDR1 is MGHDK and CDR2 is SYGVNS. The CDR3 length is 11 residues. V was pared by 11 bases and J by 0 bases, with 6 bases between. The DNA of the CDR3 is TGTGCCGTAGGCAGCACAGATACGCAGTATTTT. Protein sequence: CAVGSTDTQYF. The complete variable domain, with remaining parts taken from reference TRBV25-1 and TRBJ2-3, reads EADIYQTPRYLVIGTGKKITLECSQTMGHDKMYWYQQDPGMELHLIHYSYGVNSTEKGDLSSESTVSRIRTEHFPLTLESARPSHTSQYLCAVGSTDTQYFGPGTRLTVL.

This clonotype was detected many times. V usage is TRBV7-2 and J usage is TRBJ2-1; D is unresolved. CDR1 is SGHTA, CDR2 FQGNSA, per germline. The CDR3 spans 12 residues. Trimming removed 2 bases at V and 10 bases at J, with 9 bases between. The CDR3, as DNA: TGTGCCAGCAGCTTATGGGTTGGGGAGCAGTTCTTC. Amino acid sequence: CASSLWVGEQFF.

CDR3 coding DNA: TGTGCCAGCAGTTTAAACCCTCGCGTGTCCCAGTATTTT. It yields the protein CASSLNPRVSQYF. The V call is TRBV27, the J call TRBJ2-3; D gene uncertain. Germline lookup yields CDR1 MNHEY and CDR2 SMNVEV (reference sequence). Trimming left V 2 bases short and J 12 bases short, with 15 bases between. The CDR3 sequence is 13 residues long.

The CDR3 protein is CASSLAVAEGGYTF. The CDR3 DNA is TGTGCCAGCAGCTTAGCTGTTGCAGAGGGAGGCTACACCTTC. The gene calls are TRBV7-2 and TRBJ1-2; the D is unclear. The CDR3 extends over 14 amino acids. Germline CDR1 is SGHTA and CDR2 is FQGNSA. The V end lost 0 bases, the J end lost 8 bases, and 13 bases lay between the germline ends.

This rearrangement joins TRBV15 to TRBJ2-3, with a weak D call TRBD2 (6 bases). Trimming left V 5 bases short and J 5 bases short, with 11 bases between. The CDR3 has 13 amino acids. Per the germline V gene, CDR1 is LNHNV and CDR2 is YYDKDF (reference sequence). The CDR3 DNA follows: TGTGCCACCAGCGAGACGGGGGAAGATACGCAGTATTTT. The encoded protein is CATSETGEDTQYF.

This clonotype showed up just a few times. The rearrangement joins TRBV27 to TRBJ2-3; the D gene is possibly TRBD1 (5 bases). Trimming removed 8 bases at V and 2 bases at J, with 14 bases between. Germline-derived CDR1 and CDR2 are MNHEY and SMNVEV (reference sequence). The CDR3 runs to 14 residues. The CDR3 here is CASQAGYPTDTQYF. The CDR3 bases are TGTGCCAGCCAAGCAGGGTATCCCACAGATACGCAGTATTTT.

This clonotype was counted only a few times. The CDR3 bases are TGTGCCAGCAGTTCCCTCCTTGAACCGGACACTGAAGCTTTCTTT. It translates to CASSSLLEPDTEAFF. J is TRBJ1-1 and V is TRBV27; D not certain. Germline V gives CDR1 MNHEY, CDR2 SMNVEV (reference sequence). With 4 bases removed from V and 3 bases from J, the gap between germline ends came to 15 bases. The CDR3 extends over 15 amino acids.

The chain combines TRBV7-9 with TRBJ1-1; D is unclear. The V gene's germline CDR1 is SEHNR and CDR2 FQNEAQ (reference sequence). The CDR3 consists of 11 residues. CDR3 loop: CAGRRNTEAFF. For the CDR3, the DNA is TGTGCAGGGCGGAGAAACACTGAAGCTTTCTTT.

The V and J genes are TRBV10-2 and TRBJ1-1; the D gene is possibly TRBD1 (5 bases). Germline values: CDR1 WSHSY, CDR2 SAAADI. The CDR3 sequence is 11 residues long. V was cut by 4 bases and J by 8 bases, with 8 bases left in between. The CDR3 bases are TGCGCCAGCAGTGGACAGAGCGAAGCTTTCTTT. Its protein is CASSGQSEAFF.

This clonotype was seen a handful of times. CDR3 amino acids: CASSLGTGGIGDYGYTF. As DNA, the CDR3 is TGTGCCAGCAGTCTAGGGACAGGGGGAATTGGAGACTATGGCTACACCTTC. The chain uses TRBV7-9 and TRBJ1-2, with 11 bases fitting TRBD1. This CDR3 has 17 residues. Unmatched junction bases numbered 12, after V lost 6 bases and J lost 3 bases. The germline V gene encodes CDR1 SEHNR and CDR2 FQNEAQ (reference sequence).

This sequence joins TRBV11-3 and TRBJ2-2; D not resolved. Germline assignment: CDR1 SGHNT and CDR2 YENEEA. CDR3 length: 18 amino acids. V was cut by 2 bases and J by 0 bases, with 16 bases left in between. CDR3 loop: CASSLTSLYTANTGELFF. For the CDR3, the DNA is TGTGCCAGCAGCTTAACATCTCTCTATACGGCGAACACCGGGGAGCTGTTTTTT.

The chain couples TRBV5-6 to TRBJ2-3; 7 bases are shared with TRBD1. The CDR3 is 17 residues long. Trimming at V came to 0 bases and at J to 1 base, leaving 8 bases not matched to a gene. Germline lookup yields CDR1 SGHDT and CDR2 YYEEEE. The CDR3 nucleotides read TGTGCCAGCAGCTTGGTCGGACAGGTAGTGGGCACAGATACGCAGTATTTT. This sequence encodes CASSLVGQVVGTDTQYF. Full variable domain (rest looked up from reference TRBV5-6 and TRBJ2-3): DAGVTQSPTHLIKTRGQQVTLRCSPKSGHDTVSWYQQALGQGPQFIFQYYEEEERQRGNFPDRFSGHQFPNYSSELNVNALLLGDSALYLCASSLVGQVVGTDTQYFGPGTRLTVL.

The chain combines TRBV10-2 with TRBJ2-7; no clear D. The CDR3 is 17 amino acids. Germline CDR1 and CDR2: WSHSY and SAAADI. Trimming left V 2 bases short and J 3 bases short, with 20 bases between. The CDR3 spells CASSELVAERRSYEQYF. The CDR3 nucleotides read TGCGCCAGCAGTGAGCTGGTAGCAGAGCGAAGAAGCTACGAGCAGTACTTC.